These 24 T cell receptor beta chains share one sample of origin, sequenced in a study of early T cells in non-severe SARS-CoV-2 infection. TCRdb reprocessed the 5' RACE reads via MiXCR and lists one record per CDR3 protein. This sample has some 71,000 distinct CDR3 sequences; about an eighth occur once, and the top ten carry around 6.3%. The sequenced sample consisted of whole blood. The receptors here all came from an adult who was a healthcare worker with PCR-confirmed SARS-CoV-2 infection or an uninfected control (not recorded which).

This clonotype was detected many times. The chain has TRBV6-6 and TRBJ1-3; 8 nucleotides align to TRBD1. Germline trimming cut 4 bases from V and 1 base from J; bases unmatched to any gene: 0. This CDR3 is 14 amino acids long. CDR1 and CDR2 (germline): MNHNY, SVGAGI (reference sequence). CDR3: CASSWTGSGNTIYF. In DNA, the CDR3 is TGTGCCAGCAGTTGGACAGGGTCTGGAAACACCATATATTTT.

This clonotype was seen only once. This chain links TRBV6-5 with TRBJ2-7; D is undetermined. Germline V gives CDR1 MNHEY, CDR2 SVGAGI. The CDR3 runs 14 residues. The V end was cut by 5 bases, the J end by 0 bases, with 11 bases between. The CDR3 nucleotides read TGTGCCAGCAGTAGGGCTCATAGCTCCTACGAGCAGTACTTC. Translated: CASSRAHSSYEQYF.

This clonotype has at least ten counts. The chain is built from TRBV20-1 and TRBJ1-2; D is unclear. There are 12 residues in the CDR3. V was clipped by 1 base and J by 12 bases, with 15 bases between them. Germline CDR1 is DFQATT and CDR2 is SNEGSKA (reference sequence). CDR3 DNA: TGCAGTGCTAGAGGGGGTCGTCTGCCCAACACCTTC. Protein sequence: CSARGGRLPNTF.

The V call is TRBV3-1, the J call TRBJ1-6; 7 bases are shared with TRBD1. This CDR3 has 14 residues. J gave up 6 bases and V 4 bases, and 3 bases lay outside the gene matches. Germline lookup yields CDR1 LGHDT and CDR2 YNNKEL (reference sequence). The CDR3 DNA reads TGTGCCAGCAGCCCCGGGACAGCTAATTCACCCCTCCACTTT. It specifies CASSPGTANSPLHF.

The gene calls are TRBV7-9 and TRBJ1-6; 7 bases align to TRBD1. CDR3 size: 12 residues. V dropped 5 bases and J dropped 14; count of bases not matched to a gene: 6. Germline V gene lookup returns CDR1 SEHNR and CDR2 FQNEAQ (reference sequence). The CDR3 reads CASSPRQGSLHF. The CDR3 coding sequence is TGTGCCAGCAGCCCCCGACAGGGCTCCCTCCACTTT.

This clonotype was picked up a small number of times. The chain carries TRBV6-4 and TRBJ2-1; no firm D call. Trimming left V 7 bases short and J 12 bases short, with 4 bases between. Germline V gene lookup returns CDR1 MRHNA and CDR2 SNTAGT. The CDR3 is 8 amino acids. The CDR3 region is CASKGQFF. The CDR3 bases are TGTGCCAGCAAGGGGCAGTTCTTC.

This clonotype was counted ten times or more. The V call is TRBV7-9, the J call TRBJ2-5; TRBD2 might be the D (5 bases). Trimming removed 3 bases at V and 2 bases at J, with 7 bases between. Germline V gives CDR1 SEHNR, CDR2 FQNEAQ (reference sequence). This CDR3 contains 13 residues. CDR3 region: CASSFSAQETQYF. Written as DNA, the CDR3 is TGTGCCAGCAGCTTTAGCGCTCAAGAGACCCAGTACTTC. Filled out from reference TRBV7-9 and TRBJ2-5, the complete variable domain reads DTGVSQNPRHKITKRGQNVTFRCDPISEHNRLYWYRQTLGQGPEFLTYFQNEAQLEKSRLLSDRFSAERPKGSFSTLEIQRTEQGDSAMYLCASSFSAQETQYFGPGTRLLVL.

This clonotype was observed at least ten times. The J gene is TRBJ1-2, the V gene TRBV20-1, with 9 bases lining up with TRBD1. J gave up 10 bases and V 2 bases, and 11 bases lay outside the gene matches. Looked up from germline, CDR1 is DFQATT and CDR2 is SNEGSKA (reference sequence). The CDR3 has 14 amino acids. The CDR3: CSARSLGQGRLYTF. CDR3 DNA sequence: TGCAGTGCTAGATCCCTCGGACAGGGGCGACTCTACACCTTC.

This clonotype has only a few counts. The chain carries TRBV29-1 and TRBJ2-3; D may be TRBD2 (5 bases). The germline gives CDR1 SQVTM, CDR2 ANQGSEA. Deletions cut 3 bases from V and 5 bases from J, with 15 bases between. CDR3 length: 14 residues. The DNA of the CDR3 is TGCAGCGTTGACGGTTCGACAAGCGGAGATACGCAGTATTTT. Translated, it gives CSVDGSTSGDTQYF.

This clonotype has at least ten counts. For the CDR3, the DNA is TGTGCCAGCAGCGTAGGTCCAGGCGTCGGTGAAGCTTTCTTT. This codes for CASSVGPGVGEAFF. The V gene is TRBV9, the J gene TRBJ1-1; D remains ambiguous. Looked up from germline, CDR1 is SGDLS and CDR2 is YYNGEE. The CDR3 runs 14 residues. V lost 0 bases and J lost 7, with 13 bases in between.

The sample holds a few counts of this clonotype. This chain uses TRBV7-8 with TRBJ2-3; D could derive from TRBD1 or TRBD2 (5 bases each). This CDR3 has 15 amino acids. Germline V gene lookup returns CDR1 SGHVS and CDR2 FQNEAQ. V was cut by 4 bases and J by 6 bases, with 17 bases left in between. The CDR3 coding sequence is TGTGCCAGCAGCTACCCGGGGCAGACGGTCGATACGCAGTATTTT. Translated, it gives CASSYPGQTVDTQYF.

CDR3 DNA sequence: TGCGCCAGCAGCCATCCTAGCGGGGCCTTACGCGAGCAGTACTTC. This codes for CASSHPSGALREQYF. The chain has TRBV4-1 and TRBJ2-7, with TRBD2 matching over 9 bases. This CDR3 has 15 residues. Germline V lookup: CDR1 MGHRA, CDR2 YSYEKL. V lost 3 bases, J lost 6 bases, and 9 bases stayed unmatched.

This clonotype was observed many times. The genes are TRBV20-1 and TRBJ1-1; TRBD1 might be the D (5 bases). CDR1 DFQATT and CDR2 SNEGSKA come from the germline V gene (reference sequence). V gave up 0 bases and J gave up 5 bases, with 16 bases separating them. The CDR3 is 15 residues long. CDR3 bases: TGCAGTGCTAGAGATCCTAAGGCCCAGGGAACTGAAGCTTTCTTT. This codes for CSARDPKAQGTEAFF.

This clonotype was seen only a few times. The genes are TRBV5-1 and TRBJ1-1; no clear D. Trimming took 1 base from V and 1 from J, leaving 8 bases between them. Germline V lookup: CDR1 SGHRS, CDR2 YFSETQ. There are 14 residues in the CDR3. DNA for the CDR3: TGCGCCAGCAGCTTGTGGGCAGCGAACACTGAAGCTTTCTTT. The encoded protein is CASSLWAANTEAFF.

The V gene is TRBV20-1, the J gene TRBJ2-5; no reliable D call. Looked up from germline, CDR1 is DFQATT and CDR2 is SNEGSKA (reference sequence). The CDR3 length is 14 residues. V dropped 0 bases and J dropped 2 bases, with 10 bases sitting between them. The CDR3 nucleotides read TGCAGTGCTAGAGATTCCAATAGTCAAGAGACCCAGTACTTC. Its translation: CSARDSNSQETQYF.

The rearrangement joins TRBV4-1 to TRBJ2-2; D gene unclear. In germline, CDR1 is MGHRA, CDR2 YSYEKL. V was shortened by 4 bases and J by 7 bases, with 28 bases between the two germline ends. This CDR3 is built from 19 residues. The CDR3 bases are TGCGCCAGCAGCCCCTTCGCCAGAGGCAGTAGTGATGGGATCGGGGAGCTGTTTTTT. Translated: CASSPFARGSSDGIGELFF.

The gene calls are TRBV12-3 or TRBV12-4 and TRBJ2-7, with 8 bases that match TRBD2. CDR3 size: 14 residues. Germline trimming cut 6 bases from V and 3 bases from J; bases unmatched to any gene: 7. CDR3 sequence (DNA): TGTGCCAGCAGCACTAGCGGCGCGCTCTACGAGCAGTACTTC. Encoded protein: CASSTSGALYEQYF.

In this sample, this clonotype turned up a few times. The chain uses TRBV5-1 and TRBJ1-1, with a weak D call TRBD1 (6 bases). V was trimmed by 3 bases and J by 4 bases, leaving 19 bases between them. The CDR3 is 16 amino acids. Germline V gene lookup returns CDR1 SGHRS and CDR2 YFSETQ. CDR3 loop: CASSWLPGVKSTEAFF. The CDR3 coding sequence is TGCGCCAGCAGCTGGCTGCCAGGGGTGAAGAGCACTGAAGCTTTCTTT.

The chain links TRBV25-1 to TRBJ2-7; possibly TRBD1 or TRBD2 for D (5 bases each). The V and J ends lost 1 base and 5 bases respectively, with 12 bases between them. The CDR3 contains 14 residues. CDR1 is MGHDK and CDR2 is SYGVNS in the germline V gene. The CDR3 DNA sequence: TGTGCCAGCAGTGAATTTCAGGGAGCGGACGAGCAGTACTTC. Protein sequence: CASSEFQGADEQYF.

The chain recombines TRBV20-1 with TRBJ2-5; the match to TRBD2 covers 12 bases. The CDR3 loop spans 16 amino acids. Per the germline V gene, CDR1 is DFQATT and CDR2 is SNEGSKA (reference sequence). Trimming at V came to 6 bases and at J to 4 bases, leaving 12 bases not matched to a gene. The DNA of the CDR3 is TGCAGTGCCCTGGGGGCTAGCGGGAGGGCCAGAGAGACCCAGTACTTC. It encodes CSALGASGRARETQYF.

In its sample, this clonotype was seen a few times. The rearrangement uses TRBV6-6 and TRBJ1-6; no clear D gene. This CDR3 is built from 16 residues. V lost 8 bases to trimming and J lost 0 bases, with 14 bases between them. Looked up from germline, CDR1 is MNHNY and CDR2 is SVGAGI (reference sequence). This CDR3 is CASVSARGSYNSPLHF. The CDR3 nucleotides read TGTGCCAGCGTTAGCGCGCGGGGCTCCTATAATTCACCCCTCCACTTT.

This chain connects TRBV12-3 or TRBV12-4 to TRBJ1-2; possibly TRBD1 for D (6 bases). The CDR3 covers 13 residues. V dropped 6 bases and J dropped 8 bases, with 16 bases sitting between them. The CDR3 loop reads CASSRTAPLGYTF. DNA of the CDR3: TGTGCCAGCAGCCGGACAGCTCCCCTGGGCTACACCTTC.

The rearrangement joins TRBV6-1 to TRBJ2-2; the D is unclear. V shed 11 bases and J shed 4 bases, with 11 bases lying between them. Per the germline V gene, CDR1 is MNHNS and CDR2 is SASEGT. CDR3 length: 12 residues. CDR3 protein: CALGRRTGELFF. The CDR3 bases are TGTGCCCTCGGGCGTCGCACCGGGGAGCTGTTTTTT.

The J gene is TRBJ1-5, the V gene TRBV20-1, with 10 bases fitting TRBD1. CDR3 length equals 15 residues. Germline loops: CDR1 DFQATT, CDR2 SNEGSKA (reference sequence). V was clipped by 5 bases and J by 2 bases; unmatched bases: 6. The CDR3 here is CSAGDRGKGNQPQHF. The DNA of the CDR3 is TGCAGTGCTGGGGACAGGGGCAAGGGCAATCAGCCCCAGCATTTT.